Following are 32 T cell receptor beta chains from one sample sequenced in a study of tumor-infiltrating lymphocytes in primary liver carcinoma. Constant-region priming of approximately 0.55 ug total RNA yielded TCR beta cDNA. The TCR beta library was amplified through three nested multiplex PCR rounds in a modified ARM-PCR procedure. Each of the first two PCR rounds ran about 9 cycles with TRBV1-TRBV30 forward and C-beta reverse primers. One entry per CDR3 protein, called by TCRdb with MiXCR from the multiplex PCR reads. The sample shows approximately 99,000 distinct CDR3 sequences, around 63% of them seen only once. Co-extraction of both nucleic acids (RNA and DNA) used about 17-33 mg of unsorted bulk tissue. Material for sequencing was liver tumor tissue from sampling region 5. Subset described: tumor region T5, tumor centre. The receptors were sampled from a woman in her fifties or sixties with primary liver carcinoma and hepatitis B virus infection.

Note on this clonotype: One end of the junction varies from germline; a read error may be responsible. The chain employs TRBV6-5 and TRBJ2-7; 8 nucleotides line up with TRBD2. The CDR3 runs 12 residues. Per germline, CDR1 MNHEY and CDR2 SVGAGI. CDR3 DNA: TGTGCCAGCAGGCGGGGGGACCTCGAGCAATACTTC. Translated, it gives CASRRGDLEQYF.

In this sample, this clonotype turned up many times. The genes are TRBV29-1 and TRBJ2-1, with 9 bases lining up with TRBD1. V was pared by 3 bases and J by 6 bases, with 3 bases of the junction left unmatched. The CDR3 is made up of 13 amino acids. The V gene's germline CDR1 is SQVTM and CDR2 ANQGSEA. CDR3 DNA: TGCAGCGTTGATGGGACAGGGCGCAATGAGCAGTTCTTC. It codes for CSVDGTGRNEQFF.

This clonotype has just one count. One end of the junction varies from germline; a read error may be responsible. The chain is built from TRBV12-3 or TRBV12-4 and TRBJ2-7; either TRBD1 or TRBD2 may fit D (6 bases each). This CDR3 is built from 17 residues. The CDR3 is CASSSDGGRACYYEQYF. The CDR3 coding sequence is TGTGCCAGTAGTTCCGACGGGGGCAGGGCCTGTTACTACGAGCAGTACTTC.

This rearrangement joins TRBV11-2 to TRBJ2-3; D is uncertain. From germline, CDR1 is SGHAT and CDR2 FQNNGV. The CDR3 has 16 amino acids. V lost 7 bases and J lost 4, with 21 bases in between. The CDR3 sequence is CASKLIPAREADTQYF. The CDR3 region has the DNA TGTGCCAGCAAGTTGATCCCAGCGAGAGAGGCAGATACGCAGTATTTT.

As to this clonotype: A much bigger clone sits one base away, suggesting this may be a read error. V gene TRBV18 combines with J gene TRBJ2-3, with TRBD1 matching 9 bases. Germline loops: CDR1 KGHSH, CDR2 LQKENI. The CDR3 has 16 residues. CDR3 coding DNA: TGTGCCAGCCCACCCCGGACAGGGGAAGGGGCAGATACGCAGTATTTT. It is translated as CASPPRTGEGADTQYF.

As concerns this clonotype: A much more abundant neighbour one base away suggests this may be a read error. J is TRBJ2-3 and V is TRBV4-2; a possible D gene is TRBD1 (5 bases). CDR3 size: 15 residues. Per germline, CDR1 LGHNA and CDR2 YNFKEQ. DNA of the CDR3: TGTGTCAGCAGCCAGTCCGACAGAAGCACAGATACGCAGTATTTT. As protein: CVSSQSDRSTDTQYF.

This clonotype was observed a single time. Sequence at one end of the junction differs from germline and may be a read error. The gene calls are TRBV28 and TRBJ1-1; possibly TRBD1 for D (5 bases). Germline V lookup: CDR1 MDHEN, CDR2 SYDVKM. The CDR3 is made up of 19 amino acids. CDR3 sequence (DNA): TGTGCCAGCAGTTTAGTTTATTCCCAGGGACGCGGGGCCAACGCTGAAGCTCTCTTT. It is translated as CASSLVYSQGRGANAEALF.

This clonotype was seen repeatedly, ten times or more. The chain employs TRBV12-3 or TRBV12-4 and TRBJ2-1, with 13 bases aligning to TRBD2. Germline trimming cut 5 bases from V and 10 bases from J; bases unmatched to any gene: 8. CDR3 length: 15 amino acids. The CDR3 DNA follows: TGTGCCAGCAGTCCACTAGCGGGAGGGCCCGCGGAGCAGTTCTTC. As protein: CASSPLAGGPAEQFF.

With respect to this clonotype: A much larger clone sits a single nucleotide away, making a read error possible. The chain joins TRBV12-1 to TRBJ2-1; the table assigns TRBD1, which was not confirmed against the DNA. TRBV12-1 is described as a pseudogene. The length of the CDR3 is 10 residues. This CDR3 is CTSLGGGQFF. The DNA for the CDR3 is TGTACCAGCTTGGGGGGGGGGCAGTTCTTC.

In its sample, this clonotype was seen many times. The CDR3: CSVATGGASSGYTF. In nucleotides, the CDR3 is TGCAGCGTCGCGACAGGGGGCGCATCCTCTGGCTACACCTTC. The V and J genes are TRBV29-1 and TRBJ1-2, with TRBD1 identical over 10 bases. Germline CDR1 is SQVTM and CDR2 is ANQGSEA. The junction had 11 bases not matched to a gene; V was cut back by 6 bases and J by 7 bases. The CDR3 consists of 14 residues.

This clonotype was counted only a few times. With a much larger clone just one base away, this may be a read error. The rearrangement joins TRBV6-5 to TRBJ1-5, with 7 bases matching TRBD1. Germline CDR1 and CDR2: MNHEY and SVGAGI. The CDR3 contains 16 residues. The CDR3 spells CTSSSSRQGNGQPQHF. CDR3 nucleotides: TGTACCAGCAGTTCCAGCCGACAGGGCAACGGACAGCCCCAGCATTTT.

Of note for this clonotype: In this CDR3 the conserved last residue, phenylalanine or tryptophan, is missing, so a read error is likely. Because the CDR3's place on the DNA is in doubt, the DNA is left out and the CDR3 is given as listed by TCRdb. The chain couples TRBV5-6 to TRBJ2-1; the table names TRBD2, a call not compared with the DNA. Including both end residues, the CDR3 is 16 amino acids long. Germline lookup yields CDR1 SGHDT and CDR2 YYEEEE. Here the CDR3 reads CASSLAPGLAGGERFL.

Concerning this clonotype itself: Germline and junction disagree at one end, which may indicate a read error. V gene TRBV19 combines with J gene TRBJ2-1, with D uncertain. This CDR3 contains 13 residues. The germline gives CDR1 LNHDA, CDR2 SQIVND (reference sequence). The CDR3 loop is CASSISDYSEQFF. The CDR3 DNA sequence: TGTGCCAGTAGTATATCCGATTACAGTGAGCAGTTCTTC.

This clonotype came up many times. The chain couples TRBV30 to TRBJ2-7, with D unclear. V lost 0 bases and J lost 6, with 9 bases in between. The CDR3 extends over 12 amino acids. Germline V gives CDR1 GTSNPN, CDR2 SVGIG (reference sequence). The CDR3: CAWSVSGIEQYF. The CDR3 DNA reads as TGTGCCTGGAGTGTATCGGGTATCGAGCAGTACTTC.

A note on this clonotype: Since the CDR3 does not end with the conserved phenylalanine or tryptophan, this likely comes from a read error. V and J are TRBV11-2 and TRBJ1-6, with D tentatively TRBD1 (6 bases). The CDR3 spans 16 residues. From germline, CDR1 is SGHAT and CDR2 FQNNGV. The CDR3 nucleotides are TGTACTAGCAGCACCCAACAGGGCGCAGGGATTTCACCCCTCCACTAT. This sequence encodes CTSSTQQGAGISPLHY.

On this clonotype: Germline and junction disagree at one end, which may indicate a read error. V and J are TRBV9 and TRBJ2-7; tentatively, D is TRBD2 (5 bases). Per the germline V gene, CDR1 is SGDLS and CDR2 is YYNGEE. The CDR3 spans 15 residues. The CDR3 region is CVSSPVPLASYEQYF. DNA for the CDR3: TGTGTCAGCAGCCCCGTCCCCCTAGCTTCCTACGAGCAGTACTTC.

The chain combines TRBV4-1 with TRBJ2-7; the D gene is possibly TRBD2 (6 bases). Trimming took 1 base from V and 3 from J, leaving 13 bases between them. This CDR3 comprises 15 residues. In germline, CDR1 is MGHRA, CDR2 YSYEKL. For the CDR3, the DNA is TGCGCCAGCAGCCAAGTAGTTGGACTACTCTACGAGCAGTACTTC. Protein product: CASSQVVGLLYEQYF.

This clonotype appeared many times. The chain is built from TRBV28 and TRBJ1-5, with 7 bases lining up with TRBD1. Trimming cost V 5 bases and J 0 bases; bases outside gene matches: 1. This CDR3 spans 14 amino acids. From germline, CDR1 is MDHEN and CDR2 SYDVKM. CDR3 region: CASSGDSSNQPQHF. CDR3 DNA: TGTGCCAGCAGTGGGGACAGTAGCAATCAGCCCCAGCATTTT.

This clonotype came up many times. The V gene is TRBV6-5, the J gene TRBJ2-7; D might be TRBD2 (6 bases). The CDR3 contains 16 residues. Germline V gene sequence: CDR1 MNHEY, CDR2 SVGAGI. Trimming stripped 6 bases from V and 0 bases from J, with 18 bases between. CDR3 sequence reads: CASSPPLARGSYEQYF. CDR3 in DNA: TGTGCCAGCAGCCCTCCCCTAGCGCGAGGCTCCTACGAGCAGTACTTC.

The table lists this clonotype with a few counts. With a much larger clone just one base away, this may be a read error. This rearrangement joins TRBV6-2 or TRBV6-3 to TRBJ1-1; 7 bases fit TRBD1. Per germline, CDR1 MNHEY and CDR2 SVGEGT. V was clipped by 7 bases and J by 3 bases; unmatched bases: 8. The CDR3 sequence is 14 residues long. The CDR3 reads CASTTPRGDTEAFF. In DNA form, the CDR3 reads TGTGCCAGCACAACTCCCAGGGGGGACACTGAAGCTTTCTTT.

This clonotype was detected ten times or more. CDR3 nucleotide sequence: TGTGCCAGCAGTGACCTACCGGGACTAGCGATGGAGACCCAGTACTTC. Amino acid sequence: CASSDLPGLAMETQYF. The V gene is TRBV6-1, the J gene TRBJ2-5; 10 nucleotides line up with TRBD2. Germline values: CDR1 MNHNS, CDR2 SASEGT. V shed 3 bases and J 5 bases; nucleotides not matched to a gene: 9. This CDR3 spans 16 amino acids.

The J gene is TRBJ2-3, the V gene TRBV4-2; D perhaps matches TRBD2 (6 bases). Per the germline V gene, CDR1 is LGHNA and CDR2 is YNFKEQ. CDR3 length: 17 amino acids. Between the trimmed V and J ends, which lost 0 bases and 2 bases, there was a span of 15 bases. The CDR3 region is CASSQDQRVIYTDTQYF. The CDR3 bases are TGTGCCAGCAGCCAAGATCAGCGGGTTATTTACACAGATACGCAGTATTTT.

This clonotype was seen many times. J is TRBJ1-2 and V is TRBV28, with no clear D. CDR3 length: 12 amino acids. The germline V gene has CDR1 MDHEN and CDR2 SYDVKM. CDR3 in DNA: TGTGTGTCAGCGTCGACTAACTATGGCTACACCTTC. Translation gives CVSASTNYGYTF.

Remarks on this clonotype: The CDR3 end shows no conserved phenylalanine or tryptophan, and so a read error is likely. No DNA is shown, since the ends of the CDR3 on it are uncertain; the CDR3 is the one TCRdb lists. This chain links TRBV14 with TRBJ2-5. Germline V CDR1 and CDR2: SGHDN, FVKESK. The CDR3 spans 15 amino acids, including both terminal residues. The CDR3 spells CASSQDLAIQETQYL.

V usage is TRBV11-1 and J usage is TRBJ2-7; 8 nucleotides line up with TRBD2. The junction had 14 bases not matched to a gene; V was cut back by 5 bases and J by 2 bases. The germline CDR1 and CDR2 sequences are SGHAT and FQDESV (reference sequence). This CDR3 contains 17 residues. The CDR3 reads CASSGTLRLAPTYEQYF. The CDR3 nucleotides read TGTGCCAGCAGCGGAACCCTCAGACTAGCGCCGACCTACGAGCAGTACTTC.

As concerns this clonotype: This may come from a read error, since a much larger clone is one base off. The chain employs TRBV10-2 and TRBJ2-3; D remains ambiguous. This CDR3 is 11 amino acids long. The germline CDR1 and CDR2 sequences are WSHSY and SAAADI. V lost 8 bases to trimming and J lost 4 bases, with 7 bases between them. In DNA, the CDR3 is TGCGCCAGCGGTCCAGCAGATACGCAGTATTTT. This gives the protein CASGPADTQYF.

There are a few counts of this clonotype. V and J are TRBV30 and TRBJ1-3, with 7 positions matching TRBD1. This CDR3 is built from 12 residues. The junction had 2 bases not matched to a gene; V was cut back by 7 bases and J by 2 bases. CDR1 is GTSNPN and CDR2 is SVGIG in the germline V gene (reference sequence). For the CDR3, the DNA is TGTGCCTCGAGGGGGCCTGGAAACACCATATATTTT. It yields the protein CASRGPGNTIYF.

Comments on this clonotype: Germline and junction disagree at one end, which may indicate a read error. The rearrangement uses TRBV11-2 and TRBJ2-1; TRBD2 matches 11 bases. The V gene's germline CDR1 is SGHAT and CDR2 FQNNGV. There are 15 residues in the CDR3. The CDR3 here is CASRLGTSGYKEQFF. In nucleotides, the CDR3 is TGTGCCAGCAGATTAGGGACTAGCGGTTACAAAGAGCAGTTTTTC.

The rearrangement uses TRBV11-2 and TRBJ2-5; perhaps TRBD2 as D (5 bases). The CDR3 loop spans 13 amino acids. Germline CDR1 and CDR2: SGHAT and FQNNGV. CDR3 protein: CVNSLDIGDREYF. The CDR3 DNA follows: TGTGTCAACAGCTTAGATATCGGGGATCGCGAATACTTC.

The sample holds a few counts of this clonotype. A clone one base away is much larger, so this may be a read error. The chain has TRBV7-9 and TRBJ2-7, with D perhaps matching TRBD1 (7 bases). Per the germline V gene, CDR1 is SEHNR and CDR2 is FQNEAQ (reference sequence). This CDR3 is 14 amino acids long. The CDR3 loop is CTSSPRDSYGGKYF. Written as DNA, the CDR3 is TGTACCAGCAGTCCCCGGGACAGCTACGGGGGCAAGTACTTC.

Only a few counts were recorded for this clonotype. Given a much more abundant clone one base away, this may be a read error. The CDR3 loop is CASSYSGGNTGEPFF. The CDR3 region has the DNA TGTGCCAGCAGTTATTCTGGGGGTAACACCGGGGAGCCGTTTTTT. The chain is built from TRBV5-4 and TRBJ2-2, with D perhaps TRBD1 or TRBD2 (5 bases each). CDR1 is SGHNT and CDR2 is YYREEE in the germline V gene (reference sequence). The CDR3 is made up of 15 amino acids.

About this clonotype: The missing conserved phenylalanine or tryptophan at the end of this CDR3 makes a read error likely. The chain uses TRBV28 and TRBJ2-7; D is unclear. Trimming pared 9 bases from V and 4 bases from J, leaving 13 bases between. The CDR3 length is 12 residues. Germline values: CDR1 MDHEN, CDR2 SYDVKM. CDR3 residues: CASSQTAYEQYI. Written as DNA, the CDR3 is TGTGCCAGTAGTCAGACCGCATACGAGCAGTACATC.